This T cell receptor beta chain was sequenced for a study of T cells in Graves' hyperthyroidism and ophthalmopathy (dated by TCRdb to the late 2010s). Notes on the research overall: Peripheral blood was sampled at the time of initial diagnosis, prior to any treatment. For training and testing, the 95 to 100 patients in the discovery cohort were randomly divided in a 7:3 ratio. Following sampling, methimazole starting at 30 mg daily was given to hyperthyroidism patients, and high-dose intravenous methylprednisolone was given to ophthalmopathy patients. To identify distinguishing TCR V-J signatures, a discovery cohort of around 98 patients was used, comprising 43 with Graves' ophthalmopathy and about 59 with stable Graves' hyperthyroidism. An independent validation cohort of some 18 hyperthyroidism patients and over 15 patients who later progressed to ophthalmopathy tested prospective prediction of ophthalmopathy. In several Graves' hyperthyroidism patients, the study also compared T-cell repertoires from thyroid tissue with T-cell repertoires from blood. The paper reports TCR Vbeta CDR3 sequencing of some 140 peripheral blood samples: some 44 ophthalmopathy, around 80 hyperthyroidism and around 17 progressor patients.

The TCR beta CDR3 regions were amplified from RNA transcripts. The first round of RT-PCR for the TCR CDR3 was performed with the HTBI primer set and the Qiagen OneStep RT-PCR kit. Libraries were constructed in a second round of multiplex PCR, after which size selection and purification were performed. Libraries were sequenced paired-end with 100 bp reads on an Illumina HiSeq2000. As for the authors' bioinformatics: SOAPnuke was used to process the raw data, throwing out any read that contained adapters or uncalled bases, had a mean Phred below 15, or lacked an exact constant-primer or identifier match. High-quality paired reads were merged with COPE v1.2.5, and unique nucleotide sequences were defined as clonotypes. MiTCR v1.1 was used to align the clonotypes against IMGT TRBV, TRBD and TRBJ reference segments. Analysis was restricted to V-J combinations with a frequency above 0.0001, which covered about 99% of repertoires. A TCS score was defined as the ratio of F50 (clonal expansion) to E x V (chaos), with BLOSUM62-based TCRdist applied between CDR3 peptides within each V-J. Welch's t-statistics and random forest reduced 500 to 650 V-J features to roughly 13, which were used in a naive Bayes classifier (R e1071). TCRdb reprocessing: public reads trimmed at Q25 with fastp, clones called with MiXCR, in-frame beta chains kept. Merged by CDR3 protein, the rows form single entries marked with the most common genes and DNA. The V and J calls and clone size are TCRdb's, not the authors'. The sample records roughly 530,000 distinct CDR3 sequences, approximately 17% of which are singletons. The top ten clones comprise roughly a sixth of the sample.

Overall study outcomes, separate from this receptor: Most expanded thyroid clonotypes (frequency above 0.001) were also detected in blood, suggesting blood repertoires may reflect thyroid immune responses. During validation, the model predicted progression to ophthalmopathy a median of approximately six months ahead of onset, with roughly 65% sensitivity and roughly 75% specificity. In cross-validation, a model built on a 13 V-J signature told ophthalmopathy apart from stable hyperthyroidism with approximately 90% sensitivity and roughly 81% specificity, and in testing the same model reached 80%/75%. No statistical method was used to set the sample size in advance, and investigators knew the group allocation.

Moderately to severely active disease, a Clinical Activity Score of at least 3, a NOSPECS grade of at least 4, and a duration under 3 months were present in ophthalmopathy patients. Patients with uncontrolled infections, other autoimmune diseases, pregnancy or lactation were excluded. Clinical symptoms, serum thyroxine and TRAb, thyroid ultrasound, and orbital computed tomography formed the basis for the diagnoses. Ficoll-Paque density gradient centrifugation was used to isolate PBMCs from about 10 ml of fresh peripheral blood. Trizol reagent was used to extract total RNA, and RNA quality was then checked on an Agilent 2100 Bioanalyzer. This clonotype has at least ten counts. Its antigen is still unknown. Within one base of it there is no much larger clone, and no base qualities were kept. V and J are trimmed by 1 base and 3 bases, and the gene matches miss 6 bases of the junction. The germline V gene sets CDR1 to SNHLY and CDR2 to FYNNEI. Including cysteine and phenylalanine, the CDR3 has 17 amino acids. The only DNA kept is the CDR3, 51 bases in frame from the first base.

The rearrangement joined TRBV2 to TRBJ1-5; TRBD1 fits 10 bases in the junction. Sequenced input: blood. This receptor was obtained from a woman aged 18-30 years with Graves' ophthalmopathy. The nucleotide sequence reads TGTGCCAGCAGTGAAGTTGGGACAGGGGTGGCCAATCAGCCCCAGCATTTT. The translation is CASSEVGTGVANQPQHF.